This is a list of T cell receptor beta chains from one sample in a study of shared clonotypes between healthy human individuals. TCRdb's copy holds only in-frame clones and misses some; the assay was immunoSEQ multiplex PCR. The table has 2 million to 2.5 million clones, approximately 93% seen once. The sequencing sample was made of naive CD4+ T cells from PBMCs. These receptors came from a man aged 18 to 35 in good health. Some clones in this sample may be carry-over from other donors' samples. The CDR3 runs from the conserved cysteine through the conserved F or W. D genes are given only for firm matches. Clone size, where shown, is once, few, many, or a class for clones that have expanded.

d_call,j_call,v_call,clone_size,cdr3_aa,cdr3_nt
TRBD2,TRBJ2-1,TRBV4-1,once,CASSQGWDYLRRNNEQFF,TGCGCCAGCAGCCAAGGTTGGGACTACCTTCGAAGGAACAATGAGCAGTTCTTC
TRBD2,TRBJ2-1,TRBV7-2,-,CASSLALGLAGGTGNEQFF,TGTGCCAGCAGCTTAGCGCTCGGACTAGCGGGTGGGACTGGCAATGAGCAGTTCTTC
-,TRBJ2-7,TRBV6-5,few,CASSQNWAYEQYF,TGTGCCAGCAGCCAAAACTGGGCGTACGAGCAGTACTTC
TRBD2,TRBJ2-7,TRBV14,-,CASSQGAGVSEQYF,TGTGCCAGCAGCCAAGGAGCGGGAGTTAGCGAGCAGTACTTC
-,TRBJ2-5,TRBV25-1,-,CASSDWGKVETQYF,TGTGCCAGCAGTGACTGGGGCAAGGTTGAGACCCAGTACTTC
TRBD2,TRBJ2-1,TRBV7-9,-,CASSSWTSGSNEQFF,TGTGCCAGCAGCTCCTGGACTAGCGGGAGTAATGAGCAGTTCTTC
-,TRBJ1-1,TRBV19,-,CASSMFGSIEAFF,TGTGCCAGTAGTATGTTCGGGTCTATTGAAGCTTTCTTT
-,TRBJ1-1,TRBV5-6,-,CASSQGEGEAFF,TGTGCCAGCAGCCAGGGTGAAGGTGAAGCTTTCTTT
TRBD2,TRBJ2-3,TRBV5-1,-,CASSLGNLAGGPDTQYF,TGCGCCAGCAGCTTGGGGAATCTAGCGGGAGGACCAGATACGCAGTATTTT
TRBD1,TRBJ1-1,TRBV6-5,-,CASSGRDRGLTEAFF,TGTGCCAGCAGTGGTCGGGACAGGGGGCTGACTGAAGCTTTCTTT
-,TRBJ1-1,TRBV28,-,CASSYSRGTEAFF,TGTGCCAGCAGTTACAGCAGGGGAACTGAAGCTTTCTTT
-,TRBJ2-6,TRBV6-5,-,CASRVSDSGANVLTF,TGTGCCAGCAGAGTCTCAGACTCTGGGGCCAACGTCCTGACTTTC
TRBD1,TRBJ1-5,TRBV7-9,-,CASSPPGQRGNQPQHF,TGTGCCAGCAGCCCGCCGGGACAGCGGGGCAATCAGCCCCAGCATTTT
-,TRBJ2-5,TRBV29-1,-,CSVGRTQGKMMTQYF,TGCAGCGTTGGTAGGACCCAAGGCAAGATGATGACCCAGTACTTC
-,TRBJ2-2,TRBV6-6,-,CASSYGDPGAGELFF,TGTGCCAGCAGTTACGGCGACCCCGGGGCCGGGGAGCTGTTTTTT
-,TRBJ2-7,TRBV7-9,few,CASSLGAYEQYF,TGTGCCAGCAGCTTAGGGGCCTACGAGCAGTACTTC
-,TRBJ1-1,TRBV5-1,-,CASSPGALDEKAFF,TGCGCCAGCAGCCCGGGGGCTTTGGATGAGAAAGCTTTCTTT
-,TRBJ2-7,TRBV11-3,-,CASTSGNFTRTVYEQYF,TGTGCCAGCACCTCGGGTAATTTCACTCGTACCGTCTACGAGCAGTACTTC
-,TRBJ2-7,TRBV28,once,CASSGGPDGYEQYF,TGTGCCAGCAGTGGGGGCCCGGATGGGTACGAGCAGTACTTC
-,TRBJ1-5,TRBV2,-,CASTVQGFSNQPQHF,TGTGCCAGCACCGTGCAGGGCTTTAGCAATCAGCCCCAGCATTTT
-,TRBJ2-4,TRBV20-1,-,CSLEVSNIQYF,TGCAGTCTAGAAGTCTCAAACATTCAGTACTTC
-,TRBJ2-4,TRBV4-3,-,CASSQDSHGIQYF,TGCGCCAGCAGCCAAGATTCCCATGGCATTCAGTACTTC
-,TRBJ1-1,TRBV14,-,CASSALGGSVVEAFF,TGTGCCAGCAGCGCCCTCGGGGGGAGTGTGGTTGAAGCTTTCTTT
-,TRBJ2-5,TRBV30,-,CAWNMGETQYF,TGTGCCTGGAATATGGGGGAGACCCAGTACTTC
TRBD1,TRBJ2-3,TRBV7-3,-,CASSLVGGTGTGTDTQYF,TGTGCCAGCAGCTTAGTTGGGGGGACAGGGACCGGCACAGATACGCAGTATTTT
TRBD2,TRBJ2-1,TRBV4-2,-,CASSQVLAGGYNEQFF,TGTGCCAGCAGCCAGGTTCTAGCGGGAGGCTACAATGAGCAGTTCTTC
-,TRBJ2-3,TRBV6-1,-,CASSGGRDRIHEGTQYF,TGTGCCAGCAGTGGGGGGAGGGACAGGATCCACGAAGGTACGCAGTATTTT
-,TRBJ1-2,TRBV12-5,-,CASSRGSNYGYTF,TGTGCTAGTTCACGGGGATCCAACTATGGCTACACCTTC
-,TRBJ1-2,TRBV7-2,-,CASSPHRDYGYTF,TGTGCCAGCAGCCCTCACAGAGACTATGGCTACACCTTC
-,TRBJ1-2,TRBV10-3,few,CAISDNLASGYTF,TGTGCCATCAGTGATAATTTGGCCAGTGGCTACACCTTC
-,TRBJ2-2,TRBV6-1,-,CASRDYPSGGELFF,TGTGCCAGCAGGGACTACCCGAGTGGCGGGGAGCTGTTTTTT
-,TRBJ1-4,TRBV19,once,CASSIRRENEKLFF,TGTGCCAGTAGTATCCGCAGGGAGAATGAAAAACTGTTTTTT
TRBD1,TRBJ1-1,TRBV18,-,CASSPKTGSAFF,TGTGCCAGCTCGCCAAAGACAGGGAGCGCTTTCTTT
-,TRBJ2-2,TRBV9,-,CASSAGPSGELFF,TGTGCCAGCAGCGCGGGACCCAGCGGGGAGCTGTTTTTT
-,TRBJ1-5,TRBV7-9,-,CASSLGASNQPQHF,TGTGCCAGCAGCTTAGGGGCTAGCAATCAGCCCCAGCATTTT
-,TRBJ1-4,TRBV27,-,CASSLRREEKLFF,TGTGCCAGCAGTTTACGTAGGGAAGAAAAACTGTTTTTT
-,TRBJ2-1,TRBV6-6,-,CASRPPLGGEQFF,TGTGCCAGCAGACCCCCCCTCGGCGGTGAGCAGTTCTTC
-,TRBJ2-3,TRBV12-5,-,CASGSLQEKDTQYF,TGTGCTAGTGGCTCTCTCCAGGAGAAAGATACGCAGTATTTT
-,TRBJ1-1,TRBV2,-,CASSEPGGRTEAFF,TGTGCCAGCAGTGAACCTGGGGGCCGGACTGAAGCTTTCTTT
-,TRBJ2-5,TRBV5-1,once,CASSSFQGLGETQYF,TGCGCCAGCAGCTCGTTCCAGGGGTTGGGGGAGACCCAGTACTTC